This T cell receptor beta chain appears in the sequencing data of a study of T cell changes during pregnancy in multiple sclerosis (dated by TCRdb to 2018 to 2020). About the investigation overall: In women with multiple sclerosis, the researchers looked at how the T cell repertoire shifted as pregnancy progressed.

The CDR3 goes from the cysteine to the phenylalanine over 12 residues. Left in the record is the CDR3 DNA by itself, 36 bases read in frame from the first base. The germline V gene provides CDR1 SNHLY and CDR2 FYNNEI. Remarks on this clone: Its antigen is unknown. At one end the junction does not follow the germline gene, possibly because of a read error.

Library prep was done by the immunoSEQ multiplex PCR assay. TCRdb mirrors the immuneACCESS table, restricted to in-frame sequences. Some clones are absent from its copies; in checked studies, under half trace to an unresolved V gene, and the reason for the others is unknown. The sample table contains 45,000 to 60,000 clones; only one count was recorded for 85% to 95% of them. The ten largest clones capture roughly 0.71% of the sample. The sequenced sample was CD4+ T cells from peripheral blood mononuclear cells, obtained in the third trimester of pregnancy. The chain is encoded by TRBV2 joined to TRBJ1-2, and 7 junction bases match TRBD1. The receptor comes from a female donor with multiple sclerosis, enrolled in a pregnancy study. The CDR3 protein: CASSDVPGQKLF. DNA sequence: TGTGCCAGCAGTGATGTACCGGGACAGAAGCTCTTC. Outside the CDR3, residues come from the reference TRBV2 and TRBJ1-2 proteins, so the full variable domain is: EPEVTQTPSHQVTQMGQEVILRCVPISNHLYFYWYRQILGQKVEFLVSFYNNEISEKSEIFDDQFSVERPDGSNFTLKIRSTKLEDSAMYFCASSDVPGQKLFGSGTRLTVV.